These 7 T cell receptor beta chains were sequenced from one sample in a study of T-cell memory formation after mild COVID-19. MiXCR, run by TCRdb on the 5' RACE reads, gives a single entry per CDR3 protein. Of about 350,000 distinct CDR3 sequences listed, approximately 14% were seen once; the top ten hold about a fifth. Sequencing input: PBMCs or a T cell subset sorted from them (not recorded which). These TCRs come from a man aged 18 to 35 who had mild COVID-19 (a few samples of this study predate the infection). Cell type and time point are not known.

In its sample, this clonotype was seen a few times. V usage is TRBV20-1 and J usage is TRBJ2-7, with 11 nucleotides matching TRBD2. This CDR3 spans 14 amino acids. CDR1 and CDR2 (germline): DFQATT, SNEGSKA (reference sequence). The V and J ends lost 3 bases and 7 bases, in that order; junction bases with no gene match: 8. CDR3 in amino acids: CSASLAGGSSEQYV. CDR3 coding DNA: TGCAGTGCTAGCCTAGCGGGGGGTTCGAGTGAGCAGTACGTC.

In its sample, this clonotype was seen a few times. CDR3 sequence (DNA): TGCGCCAGCAGCCCTGCCTGGGACGTAAAACTTTACGAGCAGTACTTC. Encoded protein: CASSPAWDVKLYEQYF. The chain is built from TRBV4-3 and TRBJ2-7; the D call may be TRBD1 or TRBD2 (5 bases each). The germline gives CDR1 LGHNA, CDR2 YSLEER. This CDR3 comprises 16 residues. V was clipped by 4 bases and J by 4 bases, with 20 bases between them.

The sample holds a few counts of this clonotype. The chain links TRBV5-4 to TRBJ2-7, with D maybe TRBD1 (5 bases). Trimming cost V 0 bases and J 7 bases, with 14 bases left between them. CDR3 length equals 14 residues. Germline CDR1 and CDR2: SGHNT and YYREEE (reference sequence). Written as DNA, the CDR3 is TGTGCCAGCAGCTTGGCAGGGCTCGGATCTGAGCAGTACTTC. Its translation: CASSLAGLGSEQYF.

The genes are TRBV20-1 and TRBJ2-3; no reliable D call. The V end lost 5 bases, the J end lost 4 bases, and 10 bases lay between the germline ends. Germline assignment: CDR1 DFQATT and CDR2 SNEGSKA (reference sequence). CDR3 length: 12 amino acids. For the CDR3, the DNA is TGCAGTGCTCCGAACGAGGCAGATACGCAGTATTTT. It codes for CSAPNEADTQYF.

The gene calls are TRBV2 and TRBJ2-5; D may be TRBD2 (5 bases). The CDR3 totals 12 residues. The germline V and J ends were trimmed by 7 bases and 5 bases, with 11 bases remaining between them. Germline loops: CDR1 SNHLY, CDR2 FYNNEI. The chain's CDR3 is CASTGMGETQYF. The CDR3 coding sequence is TGTGCCAGCACGGGGATGGGGGAGACCCAGTACTTC.

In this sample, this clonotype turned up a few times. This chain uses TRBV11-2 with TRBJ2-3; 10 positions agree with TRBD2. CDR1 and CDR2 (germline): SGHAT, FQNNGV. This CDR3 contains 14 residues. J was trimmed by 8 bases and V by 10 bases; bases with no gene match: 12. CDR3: CAIGLAGGFGTQYF. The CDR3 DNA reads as TGTGCCATCGGATTAGCGGGGGGTTTCGGTACGCAGTATTTT.

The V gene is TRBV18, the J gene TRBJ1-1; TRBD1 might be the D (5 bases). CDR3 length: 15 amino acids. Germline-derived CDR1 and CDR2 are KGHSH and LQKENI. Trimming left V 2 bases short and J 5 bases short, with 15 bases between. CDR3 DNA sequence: TGTGCCAGCTCACCAGCGGGACGCGGGGAAACTGAAGCTTTCTTT. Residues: CASSPAGRGETEAFF.